This TCR beta chain stems from a study of immune evolution from preneoplasia to lung adenocarcinoma. CDR3 size: 17 residues. Trimming at V came to 5 bases and at J to 4 bases, leaving 7 bases not matched to a gene. Germline lookup yields CDR1 MGHRA and CDR2 YSYEKL. Sequencing was performed with immunoSEQ multiplex PCR; in TCRdb, only in-frame clones are kept and a portion is missing. Counted here are some 37,000 clones, roughly 71% occurring once; the ten biggest clones make up around 6.1%. The rearrangement joins TRBV4-1 to TRBJ2-5; 16 bases line up with TRBD2. This receptor was identified in a person between 55 and 69 years old with lung adenocarcinoma. Sequencing was done on a sample of FFPE invasive lung adenocarcinoma tissue. The CDR3 spells CASSETGTSGGGETQYF. In nucleotides, the CDR3 is TGCGCCAGCAGCGAAACCGGGACTAGCGGGGGGGGAGAGACCCAGTACTTC.